The 30 T cell receptor beta chains reported below all come from one sample, sequenced in a study of blood T cells in healthy people across ages. Then a second PCR, running roughly 7 to 11 cycles, was carried out with a sample-barcoded 5' primer and a J-beta primer mix. TCRdb ran MiXCR on the 5' RACE reads and lists one entry per CDR3 protein. The sample holds about 1.8 million distinct CDR3 sequences, about 49% seen once. Sequencing used blood. Source of these receptors: a middle-aged woman in good health.

V gene TRBV3-1 combines with J gene TRBJ1-2; no clear D gene. Per the germline V gene, CDR1 is LGHDT and CDR2 is YNNKEL (reference sequence). This CDR3 has 15 residues. Trimming removed 4 bases from V and 8 bases from J, with 20 bases in between. CDR3 protein: CASSRKPGPRGGYTF. CDR3 in DNA: TGTGCCAGCAGCCGAAAACCGGGCCCCCGGGGAGGCTACACCTTC.

The chain joins TRBV4-2 to TRBJ2-1; D might be TRBD2 (6 bases). The CDR3 sequence is 14 residues long. Germline V gene data show CDR1 as LGHNA and CDR2 as YNFKEQ. Between the trimmed V and J ends, which lost 1 base and 5 bases, there was a span of 9 bases. The CDR3 spells CASSQGGLHNEQFF. In DNA form, the CDR3 reads TGTGCCAGCAGCCAAGGGGGACTCCACAATGAGCAGTTCTTC.

This clonotype has just a few counts. The V and J genes are TRBV12-3 or TRBV12-4 and TRBJ2-5, with D tentatively TRBD1 (6 bases). The J call may be mistaken, given a closer DNA end match to TRBJ2-7. This CDR3 is 15 amino acids long. The DNA of the CDR3 is TGTGCCAGCAGTTCGGACAGCGAGAATAATCTCGAGCAGTACTTC. Amino acid sequence: CASSSDSENNLEQYF.

This clonotype has only a few counts. The rearrangement uses TRBV7-9 and TRBJ2-1; D gene unclear. Germline CDR1 is SEHNR and CDR2 is FQNEAQ (reference sequence). The V end lost 4 bases, the J end lost 5 bases, and 9 bases lay between the germline ends. This CDR3 has 13 residues. The CDR3 bases are TGTGCCAGCAGCTCCCTTTCCGACAATGAGCAGTTCTTC. Amino acids: CASSSLSDNEQFF.

In its sample, this clonotype was seen a few times. This chain connects TRBV27 to TRBJ1-1; possible D gene TRBD1, 6 bases. The CDR3 is 16 amino acids. V lost 3 bases, J lost 0 bases, and 14 bases lay in between. Germline V gives CDR1 MNHEY, CDR2 SMNVEV (reference sequence). The CDR3 coding sequence is TGTGCCAGCAGTTTCGGGACAAGGGGATTGAACACTGAAGCTTTCTTT. This gives the protein CASSFGTRGLNTEAFF.

J is TRBJ2-7 and V is TRBV4-3; D may be TRBD2 (6 bases). The CDR3 sequence is 17 residues long. Trimming shortened V by 3 bases and J by 2 bases, and 20 bases separated the two germline ends. Germline V gives CDR1 LGHNA, CDR2 YSLEER. In nucleotides, the CDR3 is TGCGCCAGCAGCCACTCGACCGGGGGTAAGGGGACCTACGAGCAGTACTTC. Its protein product is CASSHSTGGKGTYEQYF.

In regard to this clonotype: This may be a read error: a much more frequent sequence differs by one nucleotide. The rearrangement links TRBV13 to TRBJ2-4; D tentatively fits TRBD1 or TRBD2 (5 bases each). The CDR3 runs to 15 residues. CDR1 is PRHDT and CDR2 is FYEKMQ in the germline V gene (reference sequence). CDR3 in amino acids: CASSLGRGAKNTQYF. As DNA, the CDR3 is TGTGCCAGCAGCTTAGGGCGAGGGGCCAAAAACACTCAGTACTTC.

The CDR3, as DNA: TGTGCCAGCAGTGCGAATATAGCCTACGAGCAGTACTTC. Encoded protein: CASSANIAYEQYF. J is TRBJ2-7 and V is TRBV27; D not resolved. The V gene lost 5 bases and the J gene lost 2 bases, with 10 bases spanning the gap. The CDR3 is 13 amino acids. Germline-derived CDR1 and CDR2 are MNHEY and SMNVEV (reference sequence).

The chain has TRBV9 and TRBJ2-5; 13 bases match TRBD2. J lost 4 bases, V lost 7 bases, and 4 bases had no gene match. Germline V gene sequence: CDR1 SGDLS, CDR2 YYNGEE. The CDR3 runs to 14 residues. The CDR3 sequence: CASSTSGGSETQYF. CDR3 DNA: TGTGCCAGCTCGACTAGCGGGGGGTCAGAGACCCAGTACTTC. The full variable domain, its missing parts supplied by reference TRBV9 and TRBJ2-5, is DSGVTQTPKHLITATGQRVTLRCSPRSGDLSVYWYQQSLDQGLQFLIQYYNGEERAKGNILERFSAQQFPDLHSELNLSSLELGDSALYFCASSTSGGSETQYFGPGTRLLVL.

This clonotype was counted a few times. The CDR3 region is CASSFPGQGTRTQYF. CDR3 DNA sequence: TGTGCCAGCAGTTTCCCGGGACAGGGGACGAGGACCCAGTACTTC. The chain is built from TRBV25-1 and TRBJ2-5, with TRBD1 identical over 10 bases. V trimming: 5 bases; J trimming: 7 bases; junction bases outside the gene matches: 10. This CDR3 has 15 residues. CDR1 and CDR2 (germline): MGHDK, SYGVNS.

This clonotype has only a few counts. The chain employs TRBV20-1 and TRBJ2-7; D is ambiguous. The CDR3 spans 12 residues. Germline V CDR1 and CDR2: DFQATT, SNEGSKA (reference sequence). With 6 bases removed from V and 4 bases from J, the gap between germline ends came to 13 bases. The CDR3 here is CSAVLSPYEQYF. CDR3 bases: TGCAGTGCGGTTCTCTCCCCATACGAGCAGTACTTC.

The rearrangement uses TRBV6-5 and TRBJ2-1, with 11 positions matching TRBD2. J was trimmed by 5 bases and V by 4 bases; bases with no gene match: 10. The CDR3 spans 17 residues. Germline CDR1 and CDR2: MNHEY and SVGAGI. Here the CDR3 DNA reads TGTGCCAGCAGTTTAGTAAGTGGGACTAGCGGCAACAATGAGCAGTTCTTC. This gives the protein CASSLVSGTSGNNEQFF.

This clonotype was picked up one time. The rearrangement links TRBV19 to TRBJ1-1; D not certain. V was shortened by 3 bases and J by 1 base, with 9 bases between the two germline ends. CDR1 and CDR2 from the germline V gene are LNHDA and SQIVND (reference sequence). The CDR3 has 14 amino acids. CDR3 sequence reads: CASSIRPANTEAFF. CDR3 bases: TGTGCCAGTAGTATCCGGCCCGCGAACACTGAAGCTTTCTTT.

This clonotype was counted between two and nine times. The chain is built from TRBV15 and TRBJ2-5, with TRBD1 identical over 10 bases. After removal of 0 bases from V and 4 bases from J, the junction contained 8 bases not matched to a gene. The germline CDR1 and CDR2 sequences are LNHNV and YYDKDF (reference sequence). The CDR3 runs 17 residues. As DNA, the CDR3 is TGTGCCACCAGCAGAGAAAGGCAGGGACAGGGGCGAGAGACCCAGTACTTC. This sequence encodes CATSRERQGQGRETQYF.

The chain is built from TRBV18 and TRBJ2-5; D is uncertain. The CDR3 spans 14 residues. Germline-derived CDR1 and CDR2 are KGHSH and LQKENI. The V end lost 2 bases, the J end lost 4 bases, and 11 bases lay between the germline ends. Here the CDR3 reads CASSPGSWGETQYF. The CDR3 coding sequence is TGTGCCAGCTCACCAGGCTCGTGGGGAGAGACCCAGTACTTC.

This clonotype has a handful of counts. V is TRBV28 and J is TRBJ2-5; TRBD2 is a possible D gene (6 bases). CDR1 MDHEN and CDR2 SYDVKM come from the germline V gene. The V end lost 6 bases, the J end lost 11 bases, and 25 bases lay between the germline ends. The CDR3 runs 15 residues. The CDR3 is CASRPWRASTEEQYF. The CDR3 DNA reads as TGTGCCAGCAGGCCGTGGAGGGCGTCTACGGAGGAGCAGTACTTC.

This chain connects TRBV15 to TRBJ1-4; tentatively, D is TRBD1 (5 bases). CDR1 is LNHNV and CDR2 is YYDKDF in the germline V gene (reference sequence). CDR3 size: 15 residues. V dropped 3 bases and J dropped 4 bases, with 12 bases sitting between them. The CDR3 is CATSRAGQFNEKLFF. CDR3 bases: TGTGCCACCAGCAGGGCGGGGCAGTTTAATGAAAAACTGTTTTTT. The variable domain in full, completed from reference TRBV15 and TRBJ1-4, reads DAMVIQNPRYQVTQFGKPVTLSCSQTLNHNVMYWYQQKSSQAPKLLFHYYDKDFNNEADTPDNFQSRRPNTSFCFLDIRSPGLGDTAMYLCATSRAGQFNEKLFFGSGTQLSVL.

The V gene is TRBV6-2 or TRBV6-3, the J gene TRBJ2-5, with D unresolved. Germline loops: CDR1 MNHEY, CDR2 SVGEGT. V dropped 0 bases and J dropped 6 bases, with 17 bases sitting between them. The CDR3 loop spans 16 amino acids. CDR3 sequence reads: CASSYSPQKLPKTQYF. In nucleotides, the CDR3 is TGTGCCAGCAGTTACTCGCCCCAGAAGCTTCCGAAGACCCAGTACTTC.

V gene TRBV7-9 combines with J gene TRBJ2-1; D might be TRBD1 (6 bases). The germline CDR1 and CDR2 sequences are SEHNR and FQNEAQ (reference sequence). Trimming pared 5 bases from V and 11 bases from J, leaving 10 bases between. The CDR3 has 11 residues. The CDR3 DNA is TGTGCCAGCAGCGGGGACAACCAGCAGTTCTTC. Its protein product is CASSGDNQQFF.

This clonotype was observed a few times. This sequence joins TRBV20-1 and TRBJ2-5, with no clear D. The germline V and J ends were trimmed by 1 base and 1 base, with 19 bases remaining between them. The CDR3 loop spans 17 amino acids. Per germline, CDR1 DFQATT and CDR2 SNEGSKA (reference sequence). In DNA, the CDR3 is TGCAGTGCTAGAGGTGGTTCGGCGCGTAGGCTCCAAGAGACCCAGTACTTC. It encodes CSARGGSARRLQETQYF.

The rearrangement uses TRBV20-1 and TRBJ2-5; TRBD2 is a possible D gene (7 bases). The V gene's germline CDR1 is DFQATT and CDR2 SNEGSKA (reference sequence). V was shortened by 5 bases and J by 5 bases, with 12 bases between the two germline ends. CDR3 length equals 12 residues. The CDR3 DNA sequence: TGCAGTGCTCCCGGGGGGCCCGAGACCCAGTACTTC. Its translation: CSAPGGPETQYF.

This sequence joins TRBV6-6 and TRBJ2-3, with 14 positions matching TRBD2. The CDR3 loop spans 13 amino acids. Trimming cost V 7 bases and J 11 bases; bases outside gene matches: 5. Looked up from germline, CDR1 is MNHNY and CDR2 is SVGAGI (reference sequence). This CDR3 reads CASTSGTSGRQYF. The CDR3 DNA follows: TGTGCCAGCACCTCCGGGACTAGCGGGAGGCAGTATTTT.

This clonotype was counted a few times. This chain connects TRBV2 to TRBJ2-1; the D gene could be TRBD1 or TRBD2 (6 bases each). Germline CDR1 is SNHLY and CDR2 is FYNNEI. CDR3 length: 15 amino acids. Trimming removed 3 bases at V and 0 bases at J, with 9 bases between. CDR3 in DNA: TGTGCCAGCAGTGACGGGGGCAGCTCCTACAATGAGCAGTTCTTC. It yields the protein CASSDGGSSYNEQFF.

The gene calls are TRBV20-1 and TRBJ1-2; D not certain. V lost 0 bases, J lost 2 bases, and 13 bases lay in between. There are 15 residues in the CDR3. Per the germline V gene, CDR1 is DFQATT and CDR2 is SNEGSKA (reference sequence). The CDR3 loop is CSARDYGNTNYGYTF. In DNA, the CDR3 is TGCAGTGCTAGAGATTATGGGAACACAAACTATGGCTACACCTTC.

The chain employs TRBV11-2 and TRBJ2-4, with D perhaps TRBD2 (7 bases). V lost 0 bases and J 2 bases, leaving 20 bases between the germline ends. This CDR3 contains 19 residues. Germline V CDR1 and CDR2: SGHAT, FQNNGV. CDR3 nucleotides: TGTGCCAGCAGCTTAGATTGGGGGGGGGCCTGGACCCCCAAAAACATTCAGTACTTC. Its translation is CASSLDWGGAWTPKNIQYF. Full variable domain (rest looked up from reference TRBV11-2 and TRBJ2-4): EAGVAQSPRYKIIEKRQSVAFWCNPISGHATLYWYQQILGQGPKLLIQFQNNGVVDDSQLPKDRFSAERLKGVDSTLKIQPAKLEDSAVYLCASSLDWGGAWTPKNIQYFGAGTRLSVL.

CDR3 sequence: CASSLTIGARGYTF. The DNA of the CDR3 is TGTGCCAGCAGCTTAACGATAGGTGCCCGGGGCTACACCTTC. This chain connects TRBV7-3 to TRBJ1-2; no definite D call. CDR3 length: 14 residues. The V gene lost 0 bases and the J gene lost 8 bases, with 13 bases spanning the gap. CDR1 is SGHTA, CDR2 FQGTGA, per germline.

This clonotype was seen at least ten times. One end of the junction fails to match germline, which may point to a read error. The rearrangement joins TRBV5-1 to TRBJ2-1; D might be TRBD2 (5 bases). The CDR3 consists of 13 residues. CDR1 and CDR2 from the germline V gene are SGHRS and YFSETQ. Written as DNA, the CDR3 is TGTGCCAGCAGCTTAGTGGGAGACAATGAGCAGTTCTTC. Its translation: CASSLVGDNEQFF.

The chain joins TRBV27 to TRBJ2-1; D tentatively fits TRBD1 or TRBD2 (5 bases each). V dropped 7 bases and J dropped 3 bases, with 19 bases sitting between them. The length of the CDR3 is 16 residues. The germline V gene has CDR1 MNHEY and CDR2 SMNVEV (reference sequence). The CDR3 reads CASKGPGLLRYNEQFF. The CDR3 DNA reads as TGTGCCAGCAAGGGGCCCGGACTTCTTCGCTACAATGAGCAGTTCTTC.

J is TRBJ2-7 and V is TRBV4-3; D may be TRBD1 (6 bases). The CDR3 spans 17 residues. Germline lookup yields CDR1 LGHNA and CDR2 YSLEER. Trimming removed 0 bases at V and 4 bases at J, with 19 bases between. CDR3 protein: CASSQERSDVTGYEQYF. CDR3 nucleotides: TGCGCCAGCAGCCAAGAGAGATCGGACGTAACAGGGTACGAGCAGTACTTC.

The CDR3 protein is CASSLGDRTNQPQHF. The CDR3 DNA sequence: TGCGCCAGCAGCTTGGGGGACAGGACAAATCAGCCCCAGCATTTT. The J gene is TRBJ1-5, the V gene TRBV5-1; 8 bases agree with TRBD1. The germline gives CDR1 SGHRS, CDR2 YFSETQ. Trimming at V came to 0 bases and at J to 4 bases, leaving 3 bases not matched to a gene. CDR3 size: 15 residues.